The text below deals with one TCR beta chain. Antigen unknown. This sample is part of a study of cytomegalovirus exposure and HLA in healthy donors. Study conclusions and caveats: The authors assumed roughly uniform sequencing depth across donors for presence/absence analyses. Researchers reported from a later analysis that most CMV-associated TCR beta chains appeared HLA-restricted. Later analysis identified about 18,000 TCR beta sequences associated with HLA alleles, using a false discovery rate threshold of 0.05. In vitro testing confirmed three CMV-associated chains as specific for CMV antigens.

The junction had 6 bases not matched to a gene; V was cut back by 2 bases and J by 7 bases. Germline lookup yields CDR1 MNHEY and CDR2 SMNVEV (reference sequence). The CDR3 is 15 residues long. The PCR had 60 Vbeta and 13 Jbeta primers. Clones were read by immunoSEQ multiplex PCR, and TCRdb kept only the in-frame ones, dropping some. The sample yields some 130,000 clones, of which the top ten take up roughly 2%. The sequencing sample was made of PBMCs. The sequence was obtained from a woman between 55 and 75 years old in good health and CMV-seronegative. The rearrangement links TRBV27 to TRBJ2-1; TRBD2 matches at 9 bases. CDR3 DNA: TGTGCCAGCAGTTTACGGCGGGAGGGCCATAATGAGCAGTTCTTC. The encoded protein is CASSLRREGHNEQFF.